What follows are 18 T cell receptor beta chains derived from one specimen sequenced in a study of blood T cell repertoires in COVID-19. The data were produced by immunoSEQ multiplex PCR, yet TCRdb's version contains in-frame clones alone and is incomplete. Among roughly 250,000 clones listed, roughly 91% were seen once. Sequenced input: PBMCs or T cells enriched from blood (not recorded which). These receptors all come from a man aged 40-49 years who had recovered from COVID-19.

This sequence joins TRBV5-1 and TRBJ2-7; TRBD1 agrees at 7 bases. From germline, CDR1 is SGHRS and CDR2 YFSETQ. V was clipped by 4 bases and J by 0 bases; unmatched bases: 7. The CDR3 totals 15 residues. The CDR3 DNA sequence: TGCGCCAGCAGCGTAGGGGGCCTCAGCTCCTACGAGCAGTACTTC. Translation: CASSVGGLSSYEQYF.

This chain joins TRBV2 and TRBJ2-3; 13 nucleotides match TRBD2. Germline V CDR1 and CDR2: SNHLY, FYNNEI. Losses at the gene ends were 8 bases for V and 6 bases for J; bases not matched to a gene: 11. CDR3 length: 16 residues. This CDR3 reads CASGTSGGELLDTQYF. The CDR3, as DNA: TGTGCCAGCGGAACTAGCGGGGGGGAGCTTTTGGATACGCAGTATTTT.

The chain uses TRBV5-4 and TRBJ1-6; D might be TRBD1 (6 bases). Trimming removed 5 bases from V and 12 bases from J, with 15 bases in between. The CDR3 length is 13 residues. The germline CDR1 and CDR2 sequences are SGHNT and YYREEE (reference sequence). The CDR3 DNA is TGTGCCAGCAGACCCGACAGGACCCTACCCCTCCACTTT. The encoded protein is CASRPDRTLPLHF.

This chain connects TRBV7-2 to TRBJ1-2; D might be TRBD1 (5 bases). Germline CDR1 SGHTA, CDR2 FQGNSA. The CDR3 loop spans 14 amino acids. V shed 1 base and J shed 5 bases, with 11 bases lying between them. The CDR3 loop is CASSLGPGPYGYTF. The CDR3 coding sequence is TGTGCCAGCAGCTTAGGCCCAGGGCCATATGGCTACACCTTC. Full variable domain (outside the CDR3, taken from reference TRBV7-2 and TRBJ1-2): GAGVSQSPSNKVTEKGKDVELRCDPISGHTALYWYRQSLGQGLEFLIYFQGNSAPDKSGLPSDRFSAERTGGSVSTLTIQRTQQEDSAVYLCASSLGPGPYGYTFGSGTRLTVV.

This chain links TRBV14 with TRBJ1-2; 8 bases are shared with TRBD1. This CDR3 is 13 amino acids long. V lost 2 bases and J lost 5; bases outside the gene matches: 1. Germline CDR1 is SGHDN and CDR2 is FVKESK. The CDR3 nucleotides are TGTGCCAGCAGCCAATGGACAGGGTATGGCTACACCTTC. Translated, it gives CASSQWTGYGYTF.

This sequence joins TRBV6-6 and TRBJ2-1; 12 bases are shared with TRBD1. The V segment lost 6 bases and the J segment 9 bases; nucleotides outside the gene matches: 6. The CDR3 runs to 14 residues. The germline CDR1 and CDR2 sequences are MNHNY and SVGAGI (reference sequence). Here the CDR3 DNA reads TGTGCCAGCAGCGCTCCGGGACAGGGGGCTGAGCAGTTCTTC. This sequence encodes CASSAPGQGAEQFF.

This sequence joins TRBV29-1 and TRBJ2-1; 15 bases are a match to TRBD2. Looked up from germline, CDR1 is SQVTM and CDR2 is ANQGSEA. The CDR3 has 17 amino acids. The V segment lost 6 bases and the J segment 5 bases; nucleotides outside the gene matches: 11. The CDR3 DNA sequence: TGCAGCGTACACGGACTAGCGGGAGGGCCTGTCAACAATGAGCAGTTCTTC. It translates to CSVHGLAGGPVNNEQFF.

The chain's CDR3 is CASSFKRPGMSATNEKLFF. CDR3 nucleotide sequence: TGTGCCAGCAGCTTCAAACGACCAGGGATGAGTGCAACTAATGAAAAACTGTTTTTT. V gene TRBV5-6 combines with J gene TRBJ1-4, with a possible D match to TRBD1 (5 bases). The CDR3 spans 19 residues. Trimming removed 2 bases at V and 0 bases at J, with 20 bases between. Germline assignment: CDR1 SGHDT and CDR2 YYEEEE.

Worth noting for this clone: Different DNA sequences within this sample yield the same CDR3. The CDR3, as DNA: TGTGCCAGTAGTAAACAGGGGGGAAATCAGCCCCAGCATTTT. This translates into CASSKQGGNQPQHF. The chain employs TRBV19 and TRBJ1-5; TRBD1 matches 8 bases. The CDR3 has 14 amino acids. J lost 4 bases, V lost 4 bases, and 3 bases had no gene match. The germline CDR1 and CDR2 sequences are LNHDA and SQIVND (reference sequence).

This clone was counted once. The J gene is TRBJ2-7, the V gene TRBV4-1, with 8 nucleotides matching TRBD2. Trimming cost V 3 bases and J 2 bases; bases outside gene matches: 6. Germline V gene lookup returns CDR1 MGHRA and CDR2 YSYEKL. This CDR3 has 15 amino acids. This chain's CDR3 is CASSHAQRGTYEQYF. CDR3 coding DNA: TGCGCCAGCAGCCACGCTCAGCGGGGGACCTACGAGCAGTACTTC.

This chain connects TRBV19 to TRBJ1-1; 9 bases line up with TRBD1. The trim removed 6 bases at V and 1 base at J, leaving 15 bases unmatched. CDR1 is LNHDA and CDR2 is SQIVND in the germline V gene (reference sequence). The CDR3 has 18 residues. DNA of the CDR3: TGTGCCAGTAGCGGATTCGCCGGGACAGGGTTACGGAACACTGAAGCTTTCTTT. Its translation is CASSGFAGTGLRNTEAFF. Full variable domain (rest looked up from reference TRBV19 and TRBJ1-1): DGGITQSPKYLFRKEGQNVTLSCEQNLNHDAMYWYRQDPGQGLRLIYYSQIVNDFQKGDIAEGYSVSREKKESFPLTVTSAQKNPTAFYLCASSGFAGTGLRNTEAFFGQGTRLTVV.

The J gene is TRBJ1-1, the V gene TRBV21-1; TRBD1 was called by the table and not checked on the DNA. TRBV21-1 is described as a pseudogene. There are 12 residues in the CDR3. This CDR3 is CARGQNYTEAFF. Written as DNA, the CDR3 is TGTGCCAGAGGACAGAACTACACTGAAGCTTTCTTT.

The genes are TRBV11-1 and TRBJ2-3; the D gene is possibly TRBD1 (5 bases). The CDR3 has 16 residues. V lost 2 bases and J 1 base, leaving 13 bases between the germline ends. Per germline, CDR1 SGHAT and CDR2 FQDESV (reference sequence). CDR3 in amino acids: CASSLPGVGGTDTQYF. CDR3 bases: TGTGCCAGCAGCTTACCTGGGGTAGGGGGCACAGATACGCAGTATTTT.

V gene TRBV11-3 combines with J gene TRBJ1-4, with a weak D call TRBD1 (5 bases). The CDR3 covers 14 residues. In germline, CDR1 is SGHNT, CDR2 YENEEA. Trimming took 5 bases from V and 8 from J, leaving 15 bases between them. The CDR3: CASSLQGFGEKLFF. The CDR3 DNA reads TGTGCCAGCAGCCTGCAGGGATTTGGGGAAAAACTGTTTTTT.

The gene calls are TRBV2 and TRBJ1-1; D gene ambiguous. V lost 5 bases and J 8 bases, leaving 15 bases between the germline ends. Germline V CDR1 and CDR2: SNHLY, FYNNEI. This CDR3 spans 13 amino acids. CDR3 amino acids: CASSRSRGGEAFF. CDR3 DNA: TGTGCCAGCAGTCGTAGTCGGGGAGGCGAAGCTTTCTTT.

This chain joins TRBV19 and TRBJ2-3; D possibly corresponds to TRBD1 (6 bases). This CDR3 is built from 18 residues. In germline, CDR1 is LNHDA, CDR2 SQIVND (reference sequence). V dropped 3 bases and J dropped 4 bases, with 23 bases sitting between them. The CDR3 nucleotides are TGTGCCAGTAGTATGAGTCTAGGGGGATTGTGGCGAGCAGATACGCAGTATTTT. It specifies CASSMSLGGLWRADTQYF.

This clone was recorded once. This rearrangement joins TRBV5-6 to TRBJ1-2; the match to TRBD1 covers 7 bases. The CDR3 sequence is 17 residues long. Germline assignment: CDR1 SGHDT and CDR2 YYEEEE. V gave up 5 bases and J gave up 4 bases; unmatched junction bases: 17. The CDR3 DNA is TGTGCCAGCAGGCTAGACAGGGAGGCTTATCGGGGCTATGGCTACACCTTC. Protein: CASRLDREAYRGYGYTF.

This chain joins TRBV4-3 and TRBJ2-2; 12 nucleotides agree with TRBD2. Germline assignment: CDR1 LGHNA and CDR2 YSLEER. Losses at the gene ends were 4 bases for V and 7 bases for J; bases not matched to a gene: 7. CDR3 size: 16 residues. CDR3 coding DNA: TGCGCCAGCAGCCTCCGACTAGCGGGAGCGATCGGGGAGCTGTTTTTT. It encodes CASSLRLAGAIGELFF.